These T cell receptor beta chains were read from a single sample in a study of PD-1 blockade in classical Hodgkin lymphoma. Sequencing used immunoSEQ multiplex PCR; TCRdb keeps in-frame clones, though not all of them. The sample lists several thousand clones, 66% occurring once. This specimen consisted of peripheral blood mononuclear cells (PBMCs), obtained before the second cycle of nivolumab. These receptors were collected from a human donor with classical Hodgkin lymphoma. Both conserved end residues are part of each CDR3. The D gene is left open where the match is weak. Part of the rows lack a size; the others show once, few, many or a class for expanded clones.

size: NA
D: NA
V: TRBV6-8
J: TRBJ1-2
DNA: TGTGCCAGCAGTTTCCGACAGGCCGATCACTATGGCTACACCTTC
CDR3: CASSFRQADHYGYTF

size: NA
D: NA
V: TRBV7-9
J: TRBJ2-3
DNA: TGTGCCAGCAGCTTCAGGCAGGGTCTCACAGATACGCAGTATTTT
CDR3: CASSFRQGLTDTQYF

size: NA
D: TRBD2
V: TRBV28
J: TRBJ2-7
DNA: TGTGCCAGCAGAACTCAAGGGGAGGGCCTGTCGCAGTACTTC
CDR3: CASRTQGEGLSQYF

size: few
D: NA
V: TRBV7-2
J: TRBJ2-3
DNA: TGTGCCAGCAGCTTAAGGGGGGGAGATACGCAGTATTTT
CDR3: CASSLRGGDTQYF

size: NA
D: NA
V: TRBV6-4
J: TRBJ1-2
DNA: TGTGCCAGCAGGGGGGACGGGGGAAGTGGCTACACCTTC
CDR3: CASRGDGGSGYTF

size: NA
D: TRBD1
V: TRBV7-9
J: TRBJ2-7
DNA: TGTGCCAGCAGCCCCGGTAGGGGGCGGTCCTACGAGCAGTACTTC
CDR3: CASSPGRGRSYEQYF

size: few
D: NA
V: TRBV18
J: TRBJ2-6
DNA: TGTGCCAGCTCACCACCTAGGGTTGGGGCCAACGTCCTGACTTTC
CDR3: CASSPPRVGANVLTF

size: NA
D: TRBD2
V: TRBV7-2
J: TRBJ2-3
DNA: TGTGCCAGCAGCTTAGCGCGGGGGGGGGATACGCAGTATTTT
CDR3: CASSLARGGDTQYF

size: few
D: NA
V: TRBV27
J: TRBJ2-1
DNA: TGTGCCAGCAGTTTTCGCACGCGGAGCTCCTACAATGAGCAGTTCTTC
CDR3: CASSFRTRSSYNEQFF

size: NA
D: TRBD1
V: TRBV6-5
J: TRBJ1-2
DNA: TGTGCCAGCAGTATAGCACAGGGGGCGGGCTATGGCTACACCTTC
CDR3: CASSIAQGAGYGYTF

size: NA
D: TRBD2
V: TRBV28
J: TRBJ2-2
DNA: TGTGCCAGCAGAAAAGCGGGAGGGAACACCGGGGAGCTGTTTTTT
CDR3: CASRKAGGNTGELFF

size: NA
D: NA
V: TRBV5-1
J: TRBJ1-6
DNA: TGCGCCAGCAGAGTCAGGACAGAGAATTCACCCCTCCACTTT
CDR3: CASRVRTENSPLHF

size: NA
D: NA
V: TRBV6-6
J: TRBJ1-2
DNA: TGTGCCAGCAGTTACTCCCAGGGAGATGGCTACACCTTC
CDR3: CASSYSQGDGYTF

size: NA
D: NA
V: TRBV20-1
J: TRBJ2-5
DNA: TGCAGTGCTGAATCGGGGACCCAGTACTTC
CDR3: CSAESGTQYF

size: few
D: TRBD1
V: TRBV5-6
J: TRBJ1-4
DNA: TGTGCCAGCAGCTTGGAACTCGGCAGGGGGCGGAGTGAAAAACTGTTTTTT
CDR3: CASSLELGRGRSEKLFF

size: NA
D: NA
V: TRBV6-1
J: TRBJ1-2
DNA: TGTGCCAGCAGTGAAGGGACAACCCAGTATGGCTACACCTTC
CDR3: CASSEGTTQYGYTF

size: NA
D: TRBD2
V: TRBV28
J: TRBJ2-3
DNA: TGTGCCAGCAGTTCTCCGACTAGCGGGATTGGCACAGATACGCAGTATTTT
CDR3: CASSSPTSGIGTDTQYF

size: once
D: TRBD1
V: TRBV7-2
J: TRBJ2-7
DNA: TGTGCCAGCAGCTTAATAAGTCTGGCGGGACAGGGGACCGAGCAGTACTTC
CDR3: CASSLISLAGQGTEQYF

size: few
D: NA
V: TRBV27
J: TRBJ2-7
DNA: TGTGCCAGCAGTTCAAGCGCGCAGGGGCGCTCCTACGAGCAGTACTTC
CDR3: CASSSSAQGRSYEQYF

size: NA
D: TRBD2
V: TRBV5-4
J: TRBJ2-7
DNA: TGTGCCAGCACAACAGGGACTAGCGGGGCGAGGGAGCAGTACTTC
CDR3: CASTTGTSGAREQYF

size: NA
D: NA
V: TRBV19
J: TRBJ1-2
DNA: TGTGCCAGTAGTAGAAAGACAGATAACTATGGCTACACCTTC
CDR3: CASSRKTDNYGYTF

size: NA
D: NA
V: TRBV28
J: TRBJ2-7
DNA: TGTGCCAGCAGTTCTGTTACGCGGGGCGAGTACGAGCAGTACTTC
CDR3: CASSSVTRGEYEQYF

size: NA
D: NA
V: TRBV5-1
J: TRBJ2-1
DNA: TGCGCCAGCAGCTTGGATGCGGAGACCTACAATGAGCAGTTCTTC
CDR3: CASSLDAETYNEQFF

size: few
D: NA
V: TRBV4-3
J: TRBJ1-2
DNA: TGCGCCAGCAGCCAAGATCTTAACAGGGCTTATGGCGGCTACACCTTC
CDR3: CASSQDLNRAYGGYTF

size: medium-sized
D: NA
V: TRBV4-2
J: TRBJ1-1
DNA: TGTGCCAGCAGCCCGATGAACACTGAAGCTTTCTTT
CDR3: CASSPMNTEAFF

size: NA
D: NA
V: TRBV28
J: TRBJ2-1
DNA: TGTGCCAGCAGTTCGGGCTTTGGAGACTACAATGAGCAGTTCTTC
CDR3: CASSSGFGDYNEQFF

size: medium-sized
D: TRBD1
V: TRBV6-5
J: TRBJ2-2
DNA: TGTGCCAGCAGTGGACAGGGTTACCGGGAGCTGTTTTTT
CDR3: CASSGQGYRELFF

size: NA
D: TRBD2
V: TRBV30
J: TRBJ2-3
DNA: TGTGCCTGGAACGGTGGAAGAAGCGGGAGGCGGATAGATACGCAGTATTTT
CDR3: CAWNGGRSGRRIDTQYF

size: NA
D: NA
V: TRBV4-3
J: TRBJ2-3
DNA: TGCGCCAGCAGCCTGCGCGACAGCACAGATACGCAGTATTTT
CDR3: CASSLRDSTDTQYF

size: few
D: NA
V: TRBV19
J: TRBJ2-2
DNA: TGTGCCAGTAACAGAGCGAACACCGGGGAGCTGTTTTTT
CDR3: CASNRANTGELFF

size: NA
D: TRBD2
V: TRBV10-3
J: TRBJ2-5
DNA: TGTGCCTCGGGACTAGAAAAAGAGACCCAGTACTTC
CDR3: CASGLEKETQYF

size: few
D: NA
V: TRBV30
J: TRBJ2-3
DNA: TGTGCCTGGAGTGTAGGTCGGATTAGCACAGATACGCAGTATTTT
CDR3: CAWSVGRISTDTQYF

size: NA
D: TRBD2
V: TRBV6-6
J: TRBJ2-7
DNA: TGTGCCAGCAGTTACTTTGGACTAGCGGGAGTCGAGCAGTACTTC
CDR3: CASSYFGLAGVEQYF

size: NA
D: NA
V: TRBV4-3
J: TRBJ2-1
DNA: TGCGCCAGCAGCCAAGCAACGGGAGACTACAATGAGCAGTTCTTC
CDR3: CASSQATGDYNEQFF

size: few
D: NA
V: TRBV19
J: TRBJ2-5
DNA: TGTGCCAGTAGTATTGGGGGCGGGGGTCAAGAGACCCAGTACTTC
CDR3: CASSIGGGGQETQYF

size: few
D: TRBD1
V: TRBV2
J: TRBJ1-4
DNA: TGTGCCAGCGGACAGGGGGCTCTAAAGGAAAAACTGTTTTTT
CDR3: CASGQGALKEKLFF

size: NA
D: NA
V: TRBV7-9
J: TRBJ1-1
DNA: TGTGCCAGCAGTAGGGCAGAGTCGAACACTGAAGCTTTCTTT
CDR3: CASSRAESNTEAFF

size: large
D: NA
V: TRBV11-2
J: TRBJ2-3
DNA: TGTGCCAGCAGACCTAGACTTAGCGCGAGCACAGATACGCAGTATTTT
CDR3: CASRPRLSASTDTQYF

size: NA
D: NA
V: TRBV29-1
J: TRBJ1-6
DNA: TGCAGCGTTGAAGAATTCAGGGGAAGACTATCACCCCTCCACTTT
CDR3: CSVEEFRGRLSPLHF

size: NA
D: NA
V: TRBV28
J: TRBJ2-1
DNA: TGTGCCAGCAGTCTTTCGTCGGGACGGTCCTACAATGAGCAGTTCTTC
CDR3: CASSLSSGRSYNEQFF

size: once
D: NA
V: TRBV7-2
J: TRBJ2-5
DNA: TGTGCCAGCAGCGCCCGTCAGGGCCAAGAGACCCAGTACTTC
CDR3: CASSARQGQETQYF

size: NA
D: NA
V: TRBV6-1
J: TRBJ1-2
DNA: TGTGCCAGCAGTGAATTGGGCAGTTACTATGGCTACACCTTC
CDR3: CASSELGSYYGYTF

size: NA
D: NA
V: TRBV18
J: TRBJ2-3
DNA: TGTGCCAGCTCAAGGATGGGAGATACGCAGTATTTT
CDR3: CASSRMGDTQYF

size: NA
D: TRBD2
V: TRBV7-3
J: TRBJ2-7
DNA: TGTGCCAGCAGCTTAAGAGGCGGACTAGCGGGAGTAGACGAGCAGTACTTC
CDR3: CASSLRGGLAGVDEQYF

size: NA
D: TRBD2
V: TRBV4-2
J: TRBJ2-3
DNA: TGTGCCAGCAGCCAAGCCCCCGGGACTATCAGCACAGATACGCAGTATTTT
CDR3: CASSQAPGTISTDTQYF

size: NA
D: TRBD1
V: TRBV2
J: TRBJ2-5
DNA: TGTGCCAGCAGTGGGGGGACAGGGGAGACCCAGTACTTC
CDR3: CASSGGTGETQYF

size: NA
D: TRBD2
V: TRBV11-2
J: TRBJ2-3
DNA: TGTGCCAGCAGCCGTAGGGGACTAGCGGGAGTGAGCACAGATACGCAGTATTTT
CDR3: CASSRRGLAGVSTDTQYF

size: NA
D: NA
V: TRBV28
J: TRBJ1-1
DNA: TGTGCCAGTGGGATCTGGAACACTGAAGCTTTCTTT
CDR3: CASGIWNTEAFF

size: once
D: NA
V: TRBV5-4
J: TRBJ2-2
DNA: TGTGCCAGCAGCTTGCGCACTCGTAGCGGAAACACCGGGGAGCTGTTTTTT
CDR3: CASSLRTRSGNTGELFF

size: NA
D: NA
V: TRBV29-1
J: TRBJ1-2
DNA: TGCAGCGTTGATTATGGACTGAGGTATGGCTACACCTTC
CDR3: CSVDYGLRYGYTF

size: few
D: NA
V: TRBV9
J: TRBJ1-1
DNA: TGTGCCAGCAGCACCCAACACGAGAACACTGAAGCTTTCTTT
CDR3: CASSTQHENTEAFF

size: once
D: NA
V: TRBV4-3
J: TRBJ2-5
DNA: TGCGCCAGCTCGGCGAGGGACCAAGAGACCCAGTACTTC
CDR3: CASSARDQETQYF

size: NA
D: NA
V: TRBV15
J: TRBJ1-3
DNA: TGTGCCACCAGCAGGGTAGGCAGACGAGGAAACACCATATATTTT
CDR3: CATSRVGRRGNTIYF

size: NA
D: NA
V: TRBV28
J: TRBJ2-2
DNA: TGTGCCAGCAAAATAGGGGCGCAAGGGAACACCGGGGAGCTGTTTTTT
CDR3: CASKIGAQGNTGELFF